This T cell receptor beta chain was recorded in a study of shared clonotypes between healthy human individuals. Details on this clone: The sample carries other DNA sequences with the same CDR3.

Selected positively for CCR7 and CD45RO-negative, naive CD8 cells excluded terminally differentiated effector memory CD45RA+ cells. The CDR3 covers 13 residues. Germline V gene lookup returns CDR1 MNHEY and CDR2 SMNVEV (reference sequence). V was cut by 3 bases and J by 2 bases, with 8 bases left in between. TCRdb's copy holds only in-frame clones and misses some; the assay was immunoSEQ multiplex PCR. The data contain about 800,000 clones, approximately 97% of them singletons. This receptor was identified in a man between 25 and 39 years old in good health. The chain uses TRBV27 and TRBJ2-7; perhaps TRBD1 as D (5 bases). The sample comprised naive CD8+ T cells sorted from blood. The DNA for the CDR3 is TGTGCCAGCAGTTTTGGCAGGGCCTACGAGCAGTACTTC. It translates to CASSFGRAYEQYF.